The 7 T cell receptor beta chains below were found in one sample sequenced in a study of blood T cell repertoires in COVID-19. Generated by immunoSEQ multiplex PCR, the TCRdb table keeps only in-frame clones and is missing some. The table has roughly 110,000 clones, about 85% seen once; the top ten hold approximately 1.3%. The source material was peripheral blood. These receptor sequences come from a man aged 35-49 years with acute or convalescent COVID-19.

This clone was counted between two and nine times. The chain combines TRBV6-2 or TRBV6-3 with TRBJ2-3, with 9 bases matching TRBD2. V gave up 6 bases and J gave up 4 bases; unmatched junction bases: 11. This CDR3 is built from 16 residues. Germline CDR1 is MNHEY and CDR2 is SVGEGT. CDR3 DNA: TGTGCCAGCAGCGAGGAGGCTAGCGGGATGTCAGATACGCAGTATTTT. It specifies CASSEEASGMSDTQYF.

The chain is built from TRBV7-8 and TRBJ2-7, with TRBD2 identical over 7 bases. V gave up 2 bases and J gave up 2 bases; unmatched junction bases: 0. The CDR3 sequence is 13 residues long. Germline V gene data show CDR1 as SGHVS and CDR2 as FQNEAQ. CDR3 sequence (DNA): TGTGCCAGCAGCTTAAGCGGGGCCTACGAGCAGTACTTC. It is translated as CASSLSGAYEQYF.

The J gene is TRBJ2-2, the V gene TRBV28; the match to TRBD1 covers 7 bases. Looked up from germline, CDR1 is MDHEN and CDR2 is SYDVKM. There are 15 residues in the CDR3. The J segment lost 3 bases and the V segment lost 6 bases, leaving 7 bases of the junction unmatched. The CDR3 sequence: CASSRDRVYTGELFF. The CDR3, as DNA: TGTGCCAGCAGCCGTGACAGGGTATACACCGGGGAGCTGTTTTTT.

The chain is built from TRBV6-5 and TRBJ1-5; 9 bases are shared with TRBD1. The V and J ends lost 5 bases and 4 bases, in that order; junction bases with no gene match: 6. Looked up from germline, CDR1 is MNHEY and CDR2 is SVGAGI. This CDR3 is built from 15 residues. CDR3 nucleotide sequence: TGTGCCAGCAGTCCAGGGACAGGGCTGAATCAGCCCCAGCATTTT. It encodes CASSPGTGLNQPQHF.

The V gene is TRBV7-3, the J gene TRBJ2-1, with 8 positions matching TRBD2. Germline assignment: CDR1 SGHTA and CDR2 FQGTGA. Trimming removed 4 bases from V and 8 bases from J; junction bases left unmatched: 10. CDR3 length equals 15 residues. The CDR3 is CASSSLGGAGDEQFF. DNA of the CDR3: TGTGCCAGCAGCTCCCTTGGGGGAGCGGGAGATGAGCAGTTCTTC.

This clone was counted only a few times. The rearrangement uses TRBV2 and TRBJ2-3; 7 bases line up with TRBD2. The length of the CDR3 is 15 residues. The trim removed 3 bases at V and 3 bases at J, leaving 6 bases unmatched. The germline gives CDR1 SNHLY, CDR2 FYNNEI. This CDR3 is CASSDRGGPTDTQYF. CDR3 sequence (DNA): TGTGCCAGCAGTGATAGGGGAGGGCCAACAGATACGCAGTATTTT.

The chain carries TRBV7-2 and TRBJ2-3, with D unclear. Trimming took 5 bases from V and 6 from J, leaving 12 bases between them. Germline V lookup: CDR1 SGHTA, CDR2 FQGNSA. The CDR3 totals 13 residues. CDR3 loop: CASSPRLVDTQYF. The CDR3 bases are TGTGCCAGCAGCCCGAGACTGGTCGATACGCAGTATTTT.